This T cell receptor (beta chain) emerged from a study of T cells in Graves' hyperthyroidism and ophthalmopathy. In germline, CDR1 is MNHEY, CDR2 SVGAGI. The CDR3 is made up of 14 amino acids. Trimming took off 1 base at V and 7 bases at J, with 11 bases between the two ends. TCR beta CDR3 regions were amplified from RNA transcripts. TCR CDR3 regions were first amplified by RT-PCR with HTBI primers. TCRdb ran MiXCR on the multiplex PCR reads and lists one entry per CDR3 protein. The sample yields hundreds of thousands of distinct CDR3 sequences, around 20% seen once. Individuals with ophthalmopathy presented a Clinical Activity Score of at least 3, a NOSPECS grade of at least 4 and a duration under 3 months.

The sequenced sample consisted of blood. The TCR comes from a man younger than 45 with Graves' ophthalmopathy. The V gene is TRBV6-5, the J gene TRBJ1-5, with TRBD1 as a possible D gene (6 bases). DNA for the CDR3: TGTGCCAGCAGTTACTTTTCAGGGGCCCAGCCCCAGCATTTT. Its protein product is CASSYFSGAQPQHF.